The rows below give T cell receptor beta chains drawn from one sample of a study of technical replicates of blood from four donors. Generated by immunoSEQ multiplex PCR, the TCRdb table keeps only in-frame clones and is missing some. The table lists about 83,000 clones, roughly nine tenths of them singletons, with about 0.27% in the top ten. The sample was T cells isolated from PBMCs. These receptor sequences come from a human donor in good health. The conserved cysteine and the conserved F or W are not part of the CDR3 here.

TRBJ1-2 TRBV7-2 12 ASSTTSGVGGYT
TRBJ2-2 TRBV21-1 13 ASSKGGANTGELF
TRBJ2-6 TRBV19 15 ASSIGFPRTGANVLT
TRBJ2-7 TRBV2 13 ASSQIGGLNYEQY
TRBJ2-3 TRBV6-5 13 ASSYATGVSDTQY
TRBJ2-1 TRBV27 13 ASSTPTGKLGGQF
TRBJ2-2 TRBV12-5 13 ASGGQAFYTGELF
TRBJ2-1 TRBV6-1 12 ASSGDYSYNEQF
TRBJ1-5 TRBV4-1 12 ASSLLTGNQPQH
TRBJ1-5 TRBV13 11 ASRRGFDQPQH
TRBJ2-7 TRBV14 11 ASSQDWGGMQY
TRBJ1-6 TRBV5-4 13 ASSPDRVLDSPLH
TRBJ2-3 TRBV28 11 ASIGSFTDTQY
TRBJ1-3 TRBV11-2 15 ASSPTLLPGTGNTIY
TRBJ2-3 TRBV5-1 12 ASSFGGDADTQY
TRBJ1-2 TRBV30 11 AWRSRDTGGYT
TRBJ2-2 TRBV11-3 16 ASSRLGLAGDYTGELF
TRBJ2-7 TRBV7-9 13 ASSTYSGGDDEQY
TRBJ1-2 TRBV29-1 11 SVDSVHDYGYT
TRBJ2-1 TRBV7-8 14 ASSFQGPTFYNEQF
TRBJ1-3 TRBV6-6 12 ASSYRDREAPIY
TRBJ2-5 TRBV11-3 12 ASSNRTGQETQY
TRBJ2-2 TRBV28 11 ASSSGEGGELF
TRBJ1-2 TRBV30 11 AWRGQGFYGYT
TRBJ2-7 TRBV28 13 ASSFSGGEENEQY
TRBJ2-1 TRBV7-3 13 ASSQYRGSYNEQF
TRBJ1-4 TRBV5-1 12 ASSGGFSSEKLF
TRBJ2-1 TRBV29-1 17 SVPNPASGKKSSYNEQF
TRBJ1-2 TRBV11-3 11 ASSLGDYYGYT
TRBJ1-2 TRBV11-3 13 ASSITGGDNYGYT
TRBJ1-2 TRBV11-2 12 ASSRESQDYGYT
TRBJ1-1 TRBV5-4 12 ASSARTENTEAF
TRBJ2-1 TRBV2 12 ASSVLAGPNEQF
TRBJ1-5 TRBV6-4 12 ASSAAGGSQPQH
TRBJ1-2 TRBV19 9 ASSIRGGYT
TRBJ2-7 TRBV19 11 ATNRGDSYEQY
TRBJ1-2 TRBV19 12 AIGPGEANYGYT
TRBJ2-7 TRBV7-9 16 ASSPRVGSGGTYYEQY
TRBJ2-7 TRBV5-1 15 ASSQGTGQGLGDEQY
TRBJ2-7 TRBV6-6 12 ASSPSGTSYEQY
TRBJ2-2 TRBV28 11 ASSSSRGGELF
TRBJ1-1 TRBV30 10 AWSRVNTEAF
TRBJ1-2 TRBV12-5 10 ASGLPLYGYT
TRBJ1-1 TRBV7-9 14 ASKRQVVSFGTEAF
TRBJ2-4 TRBV7-9 15 ASSLGEEGLAKNIQY
TRBJ2-1 TRBV4-1 13 ASSHPGLAGLEQF
TRBJ2-7 TRBV30 12 AWSVRQKLYEQY
TRBJ2-2 TRBV7-9 15 ASSLGITGSYTGELF
TRBJ2-2 TRBV9 14 ASSVGGQMNTGELF
TRBJ1-1 TRBV9 14 ASSVVAPGFGAEAF